This T cell receptor (beta chain) was documented in a study of identical twins. This CDR3 spans 14 amino acids. Germline CDR1 reads SGHTA; CDR2 reads FQGNSA. The ends lost 1 base at V and 10 bases at J; junction bases unmatched: 8. Study-wide results and limits: Conclusions rested on cross-sectional statistics rather than following the same donors. Out-of-frame alpha sequences shared by twins showed excess low generation probability.

Comments on this clonotype: Its antigen is unknown.

Template switching added a universal primer site, and cDNA bore unique molecular identifiers. TCRdb reanalysed the 5' RACE reads using MiXCR and keeps one entry per CDR3 protein. The data show around 470,000 distinct CDR3 sequences, about 14% seen once. The sample was also reused in another study, on yellow fever vaccine responses in identical twins.

Sequenced: CD4+ T cells sorted from blood. This sequence joins TRBV7-2 and TRBJ2-3; 7 bases match TRBD2. This clonotype was sampled from a young woman in good health. The CDR3 here is CASSLGGEGLAQYF. For the CDR3, the DNA is TGTGCCAGCAGCTTAGGTGGGGAGGGCCTTGCGCAGTATTTT.